The source of this TCR beta chain is a study of radiotherapy plus CTLA-4 blockade in lung cancer. TCRdb's copy holds only in-frame clones and misses some; the assay was immunoSEQ multiplex PCR. The profile shows about 110,000 clones, more than 75% of them singletons. In germline, CDR1 is MNHNY, CDR2 SVGAGI (reference sequence). The CDR3 contains 15 residues. Deletions cut 4 bases from V and 3 bases from J, with 13 bases between. Specimen: peripheral blood, collected from a patient treated with radiotherapy plus ipilimumab. This sequence was found in a human donor with non-small cell lung cancer that progressed on radiotherapy plus ipilimumab. Some clones in this sample may be carry-over from other donors' samples. The J gene is TRBJ1-5, the V gene TRBV6-6, with a possible D match to TRBD1 (6 bases). In nucleotides, the CDR3 is TGTGCCAGCAGTTTCATACAGGGCCACAATCAGCCCCAGCATTTT. The encoded protein is CASSFIQGHNQPQHF.